Below, 29 T cell receptor beta chains from the same sample are listed, as sequenced in a study of siplizumab effects on memory and regulatory T cells. Repertoires were generated with immunoSEQ multiplex PCR, while TCRdb's copy carries only in-frame clones and drops some. The sample holds about 110,000 clones, 80% to 95% seen once. Source material: CD4+ T cells sorted from blood. Every receptor here comes from a human donor in good health.

J is TRBJ2-1 and V is TRBV2; possible D gene TRBD2, 6 bases. The CDR3 runs 16 residues. The V gene lost 6 bases and the J gene lost 5 bases, with 20 bases spanning the gap. Germline assignment: CDR1 SNHLY and CDR2 FYNNEI. Here the CDR3 DNA reads TGTGCCAGCAGGGGTGGGACTCCTAGAACCGACAATGAGCAGTTCTTC. The encoded protein is CASRGGTPRTDNEQFF.

The chain carries TRBV9 and TRBJ2-1, with D perhaps matching TRBD1 or TRBD2 (5 bases each). Germline CDR1 SGDLS, CDR2 YYNGEE. V lost 3 bases, J lost 3 bases, and 13 bases lay in between. This CDR3 region has 15 residues. The CDR3, as DNA: TGTGCCAGCAGCGGGTCGTCAGGGAGCTACAATGAGCAGTTCTTC. It translates to CASSGSSGSYNEQFF. Supplemented by reference TRBV9 and TRBJ2-1, the full variable domain reads DSGVTQTPKHLITATGQRVTLRCSPRSGDLSVYWYQQSLDQGLQFLIQYYNGEERAKGNILERFSAQQFPDLHSELNLSSLELGDSALYFCASSGSSGSYNEQFFGPGTRLTVL.

This sequence joins TRBV5-1 and TRBJ2-6; D not certain. V was pared by 0 bases and J by 0 bases, with 10 bases between. Germline V lookup: CDR1 SGHRS, CDR2 YFSETQ. The CDR3 spans 17 residues. The CDR3 loop is CASSLGSTNSGANVLTF. CDR3 in DNA: TGCGCCAGCAGCTTGGGATCAACAAACTCTGGGGCCAACGTCCTGACTTTC.

The chain employs TRBV6-5 and TRBJ1-4; 7 nucleotides agree with TRBD1. This CDR3 spans 15 amino acids. The germline gives CDR1 MNHEY, CDR2 SVGAGI. Losses at the gene ends were 2 bases for V and 7 bases for J; bases not matched to a gene: 7. The CDR3 reads CASSYTDRAAEKLFF. The CDR3 DNA follows: TGTGCCAGCAGTTACACCGACAGGGCCGCTGAAAAACTGTTTTTT.

The chain's CDR3 is CASSPGQGVDEQYF. The CDR3 DNA reads TGCGCCAGCAGCCCCGGACAGGGGGTCGACGAGCAGTACTTC. V gene TRBV5-1 combines with J gene TRBJ2-7, with 10 positions matching TRBD1. From germline, CDR1 is SGHRS and CDR2 YFSETQ. CDR3 length equals 14 residues. Losses at the gene ends were 4 bases for V and 5 bases for J; bases not matched to a gene: 6.

The chain joins TRBV30 to TRBJ1-2; no clear D. The V gene's germline CDR1 is GTSNPN and CDR2 SVGIG (reference sequence). CDR3 length: 14 residues. V was trimmed by 0 bases and J by 3 bases, leaving 11 bases between them. CDR3 residues: CAWSVLGSDYGYTF. DNA of the CDR3: TGTGCCTGGAGTGTACTTGGCAGCGACTATGGCTACACCTTC.

In regard to this clone: The DNA is omitted, as the CDR3 cannot be located on it reliably, and the CDR3 follows TCRdb's listing. The chain combines TRBV21-1 with TRBJ2-7; the table's D gene call, TRBD2, was not cross checked with the DNA. TRBV21-1 is reported as a pseudogene. The CDR3 region is 17 residues in length, termini included. The CDR3 loop reads CASSRKVGRGTSYEQYF.

CDR3 in amino acids: CAISESGPEAFF. CDR3 in DNA: TGTGCCATCAGTGAGTCGGGACCCGAAGCTTTCTTT. The chain recombines TRBV10-3 with TRBJ1-1, with a tentative D call TRBD1 (5 bases). CDR3 length equals 12 residues. The germline V gene has CDR1 ENHRY and CDR2 SYGVKD. Trimming pared 0 bases from V and 8 bases from J, leaving 7 bases between.

The J gene is TRBJ2-7, the V gene TRBV5-5; D possibly matches TRBD1 or TRBD2 (5 bases each). This CDR3 region has 13 residues. The V gene's germline CDR1 is SGHKS and CDR2 YYEKEE (reference sequence). V lost 5 bases to trimming and J lost 3 bases, with 12 bases between them. The CDR3 region is CASSRDGYYEQYF. The DNA for the CDR3 is TGTGCCAGCAGTCGGGACGGTTACTACGAGCAGTACTTC.

J is TRBJ2-6 and V is TRBV2; 7 bases map to TRBD1. The CDR3 spans 16 residues. Germline assignment: CDR1 SNHLY and CDR2 FYNNEI. The V and J ends lost 7 bases and 3 bases, in that order; junction bases with no gene match: 9. The chain's CDR3 is CASTFLGGVGANVLTF. Written as DNA, the CDR3 is TGTGCCAGCACCTTCCTAGGGGGCGTTGGGGCCAACGTCCTGACTTTC.

The count of this clone is one. CDR3: CASSQRPSVREKLFF. CDR3 in DNA: TGTGCCAGCAGTCAGAGACCGTCCGTACGGGAAAAACTGTTTTTT. This sequence joins TRBV6-5 and TRBJ1-4; D gene unclear. CDR1 and CDR2 (germline): MNHEY, SVGAGI. V was pared by 5 bases and J by 8 bases, with 18 bases between. The CDR3 contains 15 residues.

The rearrangement links TRBV6-1 to TRBJ1-1; possibly TRBD1 for D (6 bases). The CDR3 sequence is 13 residues long. From germline, CDR1 is MNHNS and CDR2 SASEGT. V lost 3 bases, J lost 5 bases, and 10 bases lay in between. The CDR3 here is CASSEYRVTEAFF. DNA of the CDR3: TGTGCCAGCAGTGAGTACAGGGTGACTGAAGCTTTCTTT.

V is TRBV7-9 and J is TRBJ1-2; D unclear. The CDR3 has 12 amino acids. V lost 7 bases, J lost 4 bases, and 10 bases lay in between. Germline-derived CDR1 and CDR2 are SEHNR and FQNEAQ (reference sequence). CDR3 in amino acids: CASTLAGYGYTF. CDR3 nucleotide sequence: TGTGCCAGCACCCTGGCCGGCTATGGCTACACCTTC.

The J gene is TRBJ2-1, the V gene TRBV6-1, with TRBD1 as a possible D gene (6 bases). This CDR3 is 18 amino acids long. Germline lookup yields CDR1 MNHNS and CDR2 SASEGT. With 2 bases removed from V and 1 base from J, the gap between germline ends came to 18 bases. The CDR3 coding sequence is TGTGCCAGCAGTGAACACGAACCGAACAGGGCGTCCTACAATGAGCAGTTCTTC. The encoded protein is CASSEHEPNRASYNEQFF.

This clone was picked up one time. The chain employs TRBV6-6 and TRBJ1-2; D is uncertain. The CDR3 sequence is 10 residues long. The V gene's germline CDR1 is MNHNY and CDR2 SVGAGI (reference sequence). V was cut by 4 bases and J by 7 bases, with 4 bases left in between. DNA of the CDR3: TGTGCCAGCAGTTCCGGTGGCTACACCTTC. Residues: CASSSGGYTF.

The CDR3 spells CASSQRGQGLYEQYF. Written as DNA, the CDR3 is TGTGCCAGTAGCCAAAGGGGACAGGGGTTGTACGAGCAGTACTTC. The V and J genes are TRBV19 and TRBJ2-7; 10 bases match TRBD1. The CDR3 covers 15 residues. Germline V gene data show CDR1 as LNHDA and CDR2 as SQIVND (reference sequence). Trimming removed 6 bases from V and 4 bases from J; junction bases left unmatched: 9.

The chain combines TRBV28 with TRBJ2-5, with no clear D. The CDR3 totals 13 residues. Trimming pared 6 bases from V and 4 bases from J, leaving 12 bases between. Germline V gene lookup returns CDR1 MDHEN and CDR2 SYDVKM. Here the CDR3 reads CASRFEVRETQYF. Here the CDR3 DNA reads TGTGCCAGCAGATTCGAAGTAAGAGAGACCCAGTACTTC.

This clone showed up just once. V and J are TRBV7-8 and TRBJ2-5; 10 bases are a match to TRBD2. Germline V CDR1 and CDR2: SGHVS, FQNEAQ. The CDR3 is 16 amino acids. J lost 5 bases, V lost 2 bases, and 8 bases had no gene match. The CDR3 coding sequence is TGTGCCAGCAGCTTACGGGCTAGCGGGGGAAGTGAGACCCAGTACTTC. It specifies CASSLRASGGSETQYF.

The V and J genes are TRBV6-5 and TRBJ2-7; 10 nucleotides match TRBD1. The CDR3 is 15 residues long. After removal of 6 bases from V and 2 bases from J, the junction contained 7 bases not matched to a gene. Germline CDR1 and CDR2: MNHEY and SVGAGI. The DNA for the CDR3 is TGTGCCAGCAGCCGAGACAGGGGGCCCCCCTACGAGCAGTACTTC. This sequence encodes CASSRDRGPPYEQYF.

The CDR3 DNA reads as TGTGCCTGGACCAGTTGGATAGCGGAGACCCAGTACTTC. Amino acids: CAWTSWIAETQYF. The rearrangement links TRBV30 to TRBJ2-5, with D perhaps TRBD2 (5 bases). This CDR3 comprises 13 residues. CDR1 is GTSNPN and CDR2 is SVGIG in the germline V gene (reference sequence). The germline V and J ends were trimmed by 4 bases and 5 bases, with 14 bases remaining between them.

Here the CDR3 reads CASSGLPGQGTYEQYF. In nucleotides, the CDR3 is TGTGCCAGCAGTGGACTTCCGGGACAGGGGACCTACGAGCAGTACTTC. This chain links TRBV6-1 with TRBJ2-7; 10 bases map to TRBD1. Germline lookup yields CDR1 MNHNS and CDR2 SASEGT. The V gene end was trimmed by 4 bases and the J gene end by 2 bases; junction bases not matched to a gene: 8. The CDR3 has 16 residues.

V usage is TRBV18 and J usage is TRBJ1-1; D unclear. Trimming stripped 5 bases from V and 3 bases from J, with 13 bases between. Germline V gene data show CDR1 as KGHSH and CDR2 as LQKENI. This CDR3 contains 14 residues. CDR3 residues: CASSKEDGYTEAFF. The CDR3 DNA follows: TGTGCCAGCTCAAAAGAGGACGGGTACACTGAAGCTTTCTTT.

This chain joins TRBV5-6 and TRBJ1-1; D is uncertain. Per germline, CDR1 SGHDT and CDR2 YYEEEE. There are 12 residues in the CDR3. Trimming pared 1 base from V and 0 bases from J, leaving 1 base between. The chain's CDR3 is CASSLLNTEAFF. CDR3 sequence (DNA): TGTGCCAGCAGCTTGTTGAACACTGAAGCTTTCTTT.

The V and J genes are TRBV9 and TRBJ2-7, with TRBD1 identical over 8 bases. Losses at the gene ends were 4 bases for V and 3 bases for J; bases not matched to a gene: 9. CDR1 SGDLS and CDR2 YYNGEE come from the germline V gene. CDR3 length equals 15 residues. For the CDR3, the DNA is TGTGCCAGCAGCTCAGAGGACAGGGTAATCTACGAGCAGTACTTC. Translating gives CASSSEDRVIYEQYF.

This chain joins TRBV5-1 and TRBJ1-2, with a tentative D call TRBD1 (5 bases). The V gene's germline CDR1 is SGHRS and CDR2 YFSETQ. Trimming removed 0 bases from V and 4 bases from J, with 13 bases in between. CDR3 length: 15 amino acids. In DNA, the CDR3 is TGCGCCAGCAGCTTGGAAGACGGGGACTTCTATGGCTACACCTTC. It yields the protein CASSLEDGDFYGYTF.

The V call is TRBV28, the J call TRBJ2-7; 7 nucleotides align to TRBD1. Germline V gene sequence: CDR1 MDHEN, CDR2 SYDVKM. This CDR3 has 12 residues. Trimming removed 8 bases from V and 4 bases from J; junction bases left unmatched: 5. CDR3: CASEGGRYEQYF. The CDR3 bases are TGTGCCAGCGAAGGGGGCAGGTACGAGCAGTACTTC.

This clone was recorded once. V is TRBV5-4 and J is TRBJ1-2; D ambiguous. Deletions cut 3 bases from V and 2 bases from J, with 2 bases between. Germline CDR1 is SGHNT and CDR2 is YYREEE (reference sequence). There are 11 residues in the CDR3. The CDR3 coding sequence is TGTGCCAGCAGCTCCAACTATGGCTACACCTTC. It is translated as CASSSNYGYTF.

This chain connects TRBV19 to TRBJ2-1; D possibly matches TRBD1 or TRBD2 (6 bases each). The V end was cut by 3 bases, the J end by 7 bases, with 22 bases between. This CDR3 spans 17 amino acids. The germline V gene has CDR1 LNHDA and CDR2 SQIVND (reference sequence). CDR3 amino acids: CASSIIRGGTTGNEQFF. CDR3 in DNA: TGTGCCAGTAGTATCATCCGGGGCGGGACAACTGGGAATGAGCAGTTCTTC.

In DNA form, the CDR3 reads TGTGCCAGCAGCTTAGAGCCAGGGACAGGGGGCACAGATACGCAGTATTTT. Protein product: CASSLEPGTGGTDTQYF. This chain uses TRBV7-2 with TRBJ2-3; the match to TRBD1 covers 10 bases. This CDR3 region has 17 residues. The germline V gene has CDR1 SGHTA and CDR2 FQGNSA. The V segment lost 1 base and the J segment 1 base; nucleotides outside the gene matches: 5.